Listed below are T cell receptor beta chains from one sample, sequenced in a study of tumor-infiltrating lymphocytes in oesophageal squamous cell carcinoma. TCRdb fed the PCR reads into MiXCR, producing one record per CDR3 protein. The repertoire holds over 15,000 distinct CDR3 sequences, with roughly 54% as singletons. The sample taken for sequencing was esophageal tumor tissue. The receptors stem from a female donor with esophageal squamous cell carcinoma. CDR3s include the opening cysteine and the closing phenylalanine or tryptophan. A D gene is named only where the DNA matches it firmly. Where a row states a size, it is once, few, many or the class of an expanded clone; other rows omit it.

CASSLLSGTHYEQYF	TGTGCCAGCAGCTTACTTTCCGGGACGCACTACGAGCAGTACTTC	TRBJ2-7	15	TRBV6-5	many	.
CASSLALVAGGITGELYF	.	TRBJ2-3	18	TRBV12-3/TRBV12-4	.	.
CASSAPPGLAGDTQYF	TGTGCCAGCAGCGCCCCACCGGGACTAGCGGGAGATACGCAGTATTTT	TRBJ2-3	16	TRBV7-9	.	TRBD2
CATSARDRVDNEQFF	TGTGCCACCAGTGCAAGGGACAGGGTCGACAATGAGCAGTTCTTC	TRBJ2-1	15	TRBV24-1	.	TRBD1
CASSLRQGAENEQFF	TGTGCCAGCAGTTTAAGGCAGGGGGCTGAAAATGAGCAGTTCTTC	TRBJ2-1	15	TRBV12-3/TRBV12-4	few	TRBD1
CASSHGRQGVETQYF	TGCGCCAGCAGCCACGGGAGACAGGGGGTGGAGACCCAGTACTTC	TRBJ2-5	15	TRBV5-1	.	TRBD1
CASRAPGPNREQYF	TGTGCCAGCAGGGCGCCAGGGCCCAATAGGGAGCAGTACTTC	TRBJ2-4	14	TRBV7-3	.	.
CASSDYNYEQYF	TGTGCCAGCAGCGATTACAACTACGAGCAGTACTTC	TRBJ2-7	12	TRBV6-1	.	.
CASSLAVRREQYF	TGTGCCAGCAGTTTAGCAGTTCGGAGGGAGCAGTACTTC	TRBJ2-5	13	TRBV12-3/TRBV12-4	few	.
CASSLTSGGSNYGYTF	TGTGCCAGCAGTTTAACGTCAGGGGGTTCGAACTATGGCTACACCTTC	TRBJ1-2	16	TRBV12-3/TRBV12-4	.	TRBD1
CAITPGQGRHEQYF	TGTGCCATCACTCCGGGACAGGGGCGACACGAGCAGTACTTC	TRBJ2-7	14	TRBV10-3	few	TRBD1
CASSKLLSTGAASYEQYF	TGTGCCAGCAGCAAACTCCTTTCGACGGGAGCCGCCTCCTACGAGCAGTACTTC	TRBJ2-7	18	TRBV7-8	few	.
CASKERNTGELFF	TGTGCCAGCAAGGAGCGGAACACCGGGGAGCTGTTTTTT	TRBJ2-2	13	TRBV7-3	.	.
CASSSYGEGPNTF	TGTGCCAGCAGCTCTTATGGGGAGGGGCCTAACACCTTC	TRBJ1-2	13	TRBV7-3	.	.
CASSEKQVDNEQYF	TGTGCCAGCAGTGAAAAGCAGGTCGACAATGAGCAGTACTTC	TRBJ2-7	14	TRBV6-1	.	.
CASSPDGNTDTQYF	TGTGCCAGCAGCCCCGACGGTAACACAGATACGCAGTATTTT	TRBJ2-3	14	TRBV7-3	.	.
CASSRDRGGNEQYF	TGTGCCAGCAGCCGGGACAGGGGAGGGAATGAGCAGTACTTC	TRBJ2-7	14	TRBV7-4	.	TRBD1
CASSNRQSTDTQYF	TGTGCCAGCAGCAATCGACAGAGCACAGATACGCAGTATTTT	TRBJ2-3	14	TRBV7-9	.	.
CASSYERVNTGELFF	TGTGCCAGCAGCTACGAGCGGGTGAACACCGGGGAGCTGTTTTTT	TRBJ2-2	15	TRBV7-8	.	.
CASSRAGGPYNEQFF	TGCGCCAGCAGTCGCGCGGGGGGGCCGTACAATGAGCAGTTCTTC	TRBJ2-1	15	TRBV10-1	.	TRBD2
CASRGTSGSVTDTQYF	TGTGCCAGCAGGGGGACTAGCGGGAGCGTCACAGATACGCAGTATTTT	TRBJ2-3	16	TRBV12-3/TRBV12-4	.	TRBD2
CASSWDRTYEQYF	TGTGCCAGCAGCTGGGACAGGACCTACGAGCAGTACTTC	TRBJ2-7	13	TRBV7-8	.	TRBD1
CASSFMAGPKEAFF	TGTGCCAGCAGCTTTATGGCAGGCCCAAAAGAAGCTTTCTTT	TRBJ1-1	14	TRBV7-8	.	.
CASSPKVWDRAYNEQYF	TGTGCCAGCAGCCCAAAAGTCTGGGACAGGGCATACAATGAGCAGTACTTC	TRBJ2-7	17	TRBV7-2	.	TRBD1
CASSFGGRRENEQFF	TGTGCCAGCAGCTTTGGGGGGAGACGGGAGAATGAGCAGTTCTTC	TRBJ2-1	15	TRBV7-6	few	.
CSASKGQGQETQYF	TGCAGTGCTAGTAAGGGACAGGGACAAGAGACCCAGTACTTC	TRBJ2-5	14	TRBV20-1	.	TRBD1
CASSSLGASGRYYNEQFF	TGTGCCAGCAGCTCTTTGGGGGCTAGCGGGAGGTACTACAATGAGCAGTTCTTC	TRBJ2-1	18	TRBV12-3/TRBV12-4	few	TRBD2
CASSDYRAMNTEAFF	TGTGCCAGCAGCGATTACAGGGCCATGAACACTGAAGCTTTCTTT	TRBJ1-1	15	TRBV7-2	.	.
CASTLGLAVETQYF	TGTGCCAGCACCTTGGGACTAGCGGTGGAGACCCAGTACTTC	TRBJ2-5	14	TRBV6-1	few	TRBD2
CASSSRISGSTEQFF	TGTGCCAGCAGCTCCAGAATTAGCGGGAGCACTGAGCAGTTCTTC	TRBJ2-1	15	TRBV7-3	.	TRBD2
CASSLSGIEKLFF	TGTGCCAGCAGTTTATCAGGGATTGAAAAACTGTTTTTT	TRBJ1-4	13	TRBV12-3/TRBV12-4	.	.
CASSLSLAGLGETQYF	TGTGCCAGCAGCTTAAGCCTAGCGGGGTTGGGAGAGACCCAGTACTTC	TRBJ2-5	16	TRBV11-2	.	TRBD2
CASRRGEGGETQYF	TGCGCCAGCAGGCGGGGGGAGGGGGGAGAGACCCAGTACTTC	TRBJ2-5	14	TRBV10-2	.	TRBD2
CATRTSQADTQYF	TGCGCCACCCGGACTAGCCAAGCAGATACGCAGTATTTT	TRBJ2-3	13	TRBV10-2	.	TRBD2
CASRVFAITGHKETQYF	TGTGCCAGCAGAGTTTTTGCAATTACAGGGCACAAGGAGACCCAGTACTTC	TRBJ2-5	17	TRBV6-5	.	.
CASSYRRQGAYEQYF	TGTGCCAGCAGTTACCGTAGGCAGGGGGCCTACGAGCAGTACTTC	TRBJ2-7	15	TRBV6-6	medium-sized	TRBD1
CASGPSYTEAFF	TGTGCTAGTGGTCCCTCGTACACTGAAGCTTTCTTT	TRBJ1-1	12	TRBV12-5	few	.
CASSLGGTGPYEQYF	TGTGCCAGCAGCTTAGGGGGGACAGGACCCTACGAGCAGTACTTC	TRBJ2-7	15	TRBV7-6	.	TRBD1
CASSKRRSTDTQYF	TGTGCCAGCAGCAAAAGACGGAGCACAGATACGCAGTATTTT	TRBJ2-3	14	TRBV11-1	.	.
CASSPWGKGYTF	TGTGCCAGCAGCCCCTGGGGGAAGGGCTACACCTTC	TRBJ1-2	12	TRBV7-8	.	.
CASSLEGGNGNQPQHF	TGTGCCAGCAGCTTAGAAGGAGGGAACGGCAATCAGCCCCAGCATTTT	TRBJ1-5	16	TRBV7-2	.	.
CASSLRREKGETQYF	TGTGCCAGCAGTTTAAGGAGGGAAAAAGGAGAGACCCAGTACTTC	TRBJ2-5	15	TRBV12-3/TRBV12-4	few	.
CASSLGAGESGANVLTF	TGTGCCAGCAGCCTTGGAGCAGGCGAATCTGGGGCCAACGTCCTGACTTTC	TRBJ2-6	17	TRBV28	few	.
CASSLGLAGPYNEQYF	TGTGCCAGCAGCTTAGGTCTAGCGGGCCCCTACAATGAGCAGTACTTC	TRBJ2-7	16	TRBV7-2	.	TRBD2
CASSLMESSYEQYF	TGTGCCAGCAGCTTAATGGAAAGCTCCTACGAGCAGTACTTC	TRBJ2-7	14	TRBV7-6	.	.
CASSLKAGLAGPNEQFF	TGTGCCAGCAGCTTAAAGGCCGGGCTAGCGGGGCCCAATGAGCAGTTCTTC	TRBJ2-1	17	TRBV7-3	.	TRBD2
CASSPRWTSGHQETQYF	TGTGCCAGCAGTCCCCGGTGGACTAGCGGGCATCAAGAGACCCAGTACTTC	TRBJ2-5	17	TRBV25-1	.	TRBD2
CATSDPRDGIYNEQYF	TGTGCCACCAGTGATCCCCGGGACGGAATCTACAATGAGCAGTACTTC	TRBJ2-7	16	TRBV24-1	.	.
CASSPSGRGVGQFF	TGTGCCAGCAGCCCCAGCGGTAGAGGGGTAGGGCAGTTCTTC	TRBJ2-1	14	TRBV7-3	.	.
CAISEFLGNTQYF	TGTGCCATCAGTGAGTTTCTGGGGAATACGCAGTATTTT	TRBJ2-3	13	TRBV10-3	.	.
CASLFSGANVLTF	TGTGCCAGTTTATTCTCTGGGGCCAACGTCCTGACTTTC	TRBJ2-6	13	TRBV7-2	few	.
CASSLGTSGNEQFF	TGTGCCAGCAGCCTGGGGACTAGCGGCAATGAGCAGTTCTTC	TRBJ2-1	14	TRBV7-8	few	TRBD2
CASSAAVGAGEKLFF	TGTGCCAGCAGCGCAGCCGTGGGAGCGGGAGAAAAACTGTTTTTT	TRBJ1-4	15	TRBV7-3	.	.
CASSYVGGRANEQFF	TGTGCCAGCAGTTACGTCGGGGGGCGAGCCAATGAGCAGTTCTTC	TRBJ2-1	15	TRBV6-6	.	.
CASSLIGLTEAFF	TGTGCCAGCAGCTTAATAGGGCTCACTGAAGCTTTCTTT	TRBJ1-1	13	TRBV7-3	few	.
CASSHDFYNEQYF	TGTGCCAGCAGCCACGACTTCTACAATGAGCAGTACTTC	TRBJ2-7	13	TRBV7-3	.	.
CASSQSGTRETQYF	TGTGCCAGCAGTCAGTCTGGGACTAGGGAGACCCAGTACTTC	TRBJ2-5	14	TRBV11-1	few	TRBD2